This entry is about one T cell receptor (beta chain). V lost 5 bases and J lost 5, with 13 bases in between. The CDR3 has 12 residues. CDR1 and CDR2 from the germline V gene are SQVTM and ANQGSEA. This entry comes from a study of blood T cell repertoires in COVID-19. About the study: There were acute and convalescent COVID-19 samples, and they came from the United States, Italy and Spain. T cells, B-cell-depleted T cells, or PBMCs provided the cDNA or gDNA that served as material.

In the original processing: Reference gene primers were amplified, and this amplification served to estimate nucleated cell counts. Sequencing used immunoSEQ multiplex PCR; TCRdb keeps in-frame clones, though not all of them. V, J and clone size are those of that table, while D and trimming were read from the DNA. Of about 440,000 clones in the sample, 75% to 90% were seen once. This rearrangement joins TRBV29-1 to TRBJ2-7; D is uncertain. Sequencing input: peripheral blood. The source is a woman aged 30 to 39 with acute or convalescent COVID-19. CDR3 DNA sequence: TGCAGCGTTCTAAGCAGGCCCGACGAGCAGTACTTC. Its protein is CSVLSRPDEQYF.